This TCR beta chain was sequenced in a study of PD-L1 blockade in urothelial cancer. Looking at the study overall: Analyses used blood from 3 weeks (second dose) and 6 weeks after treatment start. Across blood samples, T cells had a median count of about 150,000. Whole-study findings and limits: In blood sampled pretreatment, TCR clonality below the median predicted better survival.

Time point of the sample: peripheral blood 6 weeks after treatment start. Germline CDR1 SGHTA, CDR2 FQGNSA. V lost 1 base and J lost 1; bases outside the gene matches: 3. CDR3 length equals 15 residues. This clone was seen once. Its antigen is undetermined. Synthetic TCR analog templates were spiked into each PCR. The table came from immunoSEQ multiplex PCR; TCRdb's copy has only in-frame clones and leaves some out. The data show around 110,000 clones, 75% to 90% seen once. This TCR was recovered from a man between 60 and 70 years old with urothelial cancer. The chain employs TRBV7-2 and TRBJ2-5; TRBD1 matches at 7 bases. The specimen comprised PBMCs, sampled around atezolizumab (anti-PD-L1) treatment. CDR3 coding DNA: TGTGCCAGCAGCTTAGAGACAGGGTCCCAAGAGACCCAGTACTTC. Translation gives CASSLETGSQETQYF.